This T cell receptor (beta chain) is drawn from a study of CD8+CD57+ T cells in acquired aplastic anemia. The CDR3 loop spans 13 amino acids. Trimming removed 3 bases at V and 6 bases at J, with 8 bases between. Germline lookup yields CDR1 LNHDA and CDR2 SQIVND (reference sequence). At least ten counts were recorded for this clonotype. Investigators profiled TCR beta VDJ and CDR3 from genomic DNA template. Each CDR3 protein is one row after TCRdb ran MiXCR on the reads. The sample records 160,000 or so distinct CDR3 sequences, around 50% being singletons. Patients included in sequencing had previously demonstrated CD8+CD57+ cell expansion by flow cytometry.

Sequencing was carried out using sorted CD4+, CD8+, or CD8+CD57+ T cells (not recorded which) from PBMCs. The J gene is TRBJ2-2, the V gene TRBV19; D unresolved. The sequence came from a human donor with aplastic anemia. CDR3 DNA: TGTGCCAGTAGTATTTCTTGGCCCGGGGAGCTGTTTTTT. It codes for CASSISWPGELFF.